Following are 4 T cell receptor beta chains from one sample sequenced in a study of cytomegalovirus exposure and HLA in healthy donors (dated by TCRdb to the late 2010s). The method behind the library was the immunoSEQ multiplex PCR assay. For the multiplex PCR, a mixture combining 60 forward primers for TCR Vbeta segments and 13 reverse primers for TCR Jbeta segments was used. The source is immuneACCESS, and TCRdb retained only in-frame sequences with V and J called. Part of the clones is not carried over; for the studies checked, unresolved V genes explain less than half of this, and the remainder is unexplained. The table for this sample lists about 85,000 clones; more than 75% of them were counted only once. Around 25% of the sample comes from the top ten. Sequenced: PBMCs. All receptors derive from a woman aged 50 to 60 in good health and CMV-seropositive.

This chain uses TRBV19 with TRBJ2-7, with 10 nucleotides matching TRBD1. J was trimmed by 4 bases and V by 4 bases; bases with no gene match: 4. The CDR3 totals 14 residues. Germline V gene sequence: CDR1 LNHDA, CDR2 SQIVND (reference sequence). CDR3 in amino acids: CASSTGQGKYEQYF. For the CDR3, the DNA is TGTGCCAGTAGTACGGGACAGGGGAAGTACGAGCAGTACTTC.

The rearrangement joins TRBV4-1 to TRBJ2-5, with 7 bases lining up with TRBD2. Looked up from germline, CDR1 is MGHRA and CDR2 is YSYEKL. The CDR3 is 14 residues long. With 1 base clipped from V and 1 base from J, the junction kept 0 bases outside the gene matches. Here the CDR3 reads CASSQAGGQETQYF. CDR3 nucleotides: TGCGCCAGCAGCCAAGCGGGAGGCCAAGAGACCCAGTACTTC.

Only one count was recorded for this clone. Other DNA sequences from this sample encode an identical CDR3 as well. This chain uses TRBV7-3 with TRBJ1-1; 9 bases align to TRBD1. There are 14 residues in the CDR3. In germline, CDR1 is SGHTA, CDR2 FQGTGA. The ends lost 5 bases at V and 2 bases at J; junction bases unmatched: 3. The CDR3 coding sequence is TGTGCCAGCAGCCCGGGACAGGGTAACACTGAAGCTTTCTTT. Translation: CASSPGQGNTEAFF.

This chain connects TRBV13 to TRBJ1-5; no firm D call. Germline V gene sequence: CDR1 PRHDT, CDR2 FYEKMQ (reference sequence). Between the trimmed V and J ends, which lost 5 bases and 9 bases, there was a span of 11 bases. The CDR3 has 12 amino acids. CDR3 in amino acids: CASSLSPGPQHF. As DNA, the CDR3 is TGTGCCAGCAGCCTCTCACCCGGGCCCCAGCATTTT.